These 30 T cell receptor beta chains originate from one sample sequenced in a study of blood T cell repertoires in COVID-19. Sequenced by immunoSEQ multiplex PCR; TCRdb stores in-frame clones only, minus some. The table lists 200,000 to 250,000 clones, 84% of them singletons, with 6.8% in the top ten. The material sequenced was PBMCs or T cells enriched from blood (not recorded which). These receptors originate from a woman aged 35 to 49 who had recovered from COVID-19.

The CDR3 bases are TGTGCCAGTAGTCTACCGGGCAATCAGCCCCAGCATTTT. It encodes CASSLPGNQPQHF. V is TRBV19 and J is TRBJ1-5, with D unclear. Trimming took off 5 bases at V and 2 bases at J, with 7 bases between the two ends. The CDR3 is 13 amino acids. Germline V gene sequence: CDR1 LNHDA, CDR2 SQIVND (reference sequence).

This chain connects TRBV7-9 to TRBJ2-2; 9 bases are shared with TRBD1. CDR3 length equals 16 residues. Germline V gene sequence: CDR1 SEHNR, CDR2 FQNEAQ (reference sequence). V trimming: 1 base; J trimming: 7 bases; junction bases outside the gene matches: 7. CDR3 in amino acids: CASSLGLGTGRGELFF. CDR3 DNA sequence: TGTGCCAGCAGCTTAGGGCTCGGGACAGGGCGCGGGGAGCTGTTTTTT. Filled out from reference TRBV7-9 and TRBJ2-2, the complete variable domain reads DTGVSQNPRHKITKRGQNVTFRCDPISEHNRLYWYRQTLGQGPEFLTYFQNEAQLEKSRLLSDRFSAERPKGSFSTLEIQRTEQGDSAMYLCASSLGLGTGRGELFFGEGSRLTVL.

Here the CDR3 reads CASSSQMNTEAFF. CDR3 nucleotides: TGTGCCAGCAGCTCTCAGATGAACACTGAAGCTTTCTTT. This chain links TRBV7-9 with TRBJ1-1; D unclear. The V end was cut by 4 bases, the J end by 0 bases, with 6 bases between. The CDR3 consists of 13 residues. Per germline, CDR1 SEHNR and CDR2 FQNEAQ (reference sequence).

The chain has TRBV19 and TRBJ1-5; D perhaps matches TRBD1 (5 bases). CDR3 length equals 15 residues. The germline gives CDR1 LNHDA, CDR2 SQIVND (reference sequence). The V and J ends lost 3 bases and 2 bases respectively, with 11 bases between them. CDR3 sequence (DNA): TGTGCCAGTAGTATTGATGACAGAGGCAATCAGCCCCAGCATTTT. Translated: CASSIDDRGNQPQHF. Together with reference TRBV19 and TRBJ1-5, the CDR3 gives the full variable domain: DGGITQSPKYLFRKEGQNVTLSCEQNLNHDAMYWYRQDPGQGLRLIYYSQIVNDFQKGDIAEGYSVSREKKESFPLTVTSAQKNPTAFYLCASSIDDRGNQPQHFGDGTRLSIL.

CDR3 DNA: TGCGCCAGCAGTGAGTCCCTGGGGGGTGATACGCAGTATTTT. This sequence encodes CASSESLGGDTQYF. This sequence joins TRBV10-1 and TRBJ2-3; weak D call: TRBD2 (6 bases). V lost 0 bases to trimming and J lost 6 bases, with 10 bases between them. The CDR3 runs 14 residues. Germline-derived CDR1 and CDR2 are WNHNN and SYGVQD (reference sequence).

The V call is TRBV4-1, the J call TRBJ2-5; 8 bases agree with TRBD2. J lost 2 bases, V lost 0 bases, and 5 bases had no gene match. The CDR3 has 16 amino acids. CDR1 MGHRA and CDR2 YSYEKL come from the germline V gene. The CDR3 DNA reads TGCGCCAGCAGCCAAGATCCCCCGGGAGGGCAAGAGACCCAGTACTTC. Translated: CASSQDPPGGQETQYF.

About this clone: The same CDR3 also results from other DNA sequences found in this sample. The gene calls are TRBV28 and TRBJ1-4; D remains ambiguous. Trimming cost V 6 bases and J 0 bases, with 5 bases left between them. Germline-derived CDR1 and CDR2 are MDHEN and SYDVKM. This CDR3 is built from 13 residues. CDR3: CASRRATNEKLFF. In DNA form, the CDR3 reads TGTGCCAGCAGGCGGGCAACTAATGAAAAACTGTTTTTT.

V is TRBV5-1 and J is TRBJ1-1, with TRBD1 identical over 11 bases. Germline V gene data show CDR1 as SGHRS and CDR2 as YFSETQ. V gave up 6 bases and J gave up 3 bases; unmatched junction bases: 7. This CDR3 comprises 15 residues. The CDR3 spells CASNGQGAWDTEAFF. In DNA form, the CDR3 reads TGCGCCAGCAACGGACAGGGGGCGTGGGACACTGAAGCTTTCTTT.

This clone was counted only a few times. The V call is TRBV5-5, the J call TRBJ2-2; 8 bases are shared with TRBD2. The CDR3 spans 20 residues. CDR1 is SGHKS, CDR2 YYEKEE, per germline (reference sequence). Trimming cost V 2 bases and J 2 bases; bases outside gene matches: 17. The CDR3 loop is CASSFSLGSRTSRNTGELFF. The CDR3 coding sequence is TGTGCCAGCAGCTTTTCCCTCGGCAGCAGGACTAGCCGAAACACCGGGGAGCTGTTTTTT.

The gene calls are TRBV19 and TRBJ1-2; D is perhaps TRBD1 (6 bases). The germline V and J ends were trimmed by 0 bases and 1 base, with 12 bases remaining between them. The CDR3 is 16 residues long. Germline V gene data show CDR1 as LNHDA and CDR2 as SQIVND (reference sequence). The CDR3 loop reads CASSIDPTGSNYGYTF. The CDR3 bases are TGTGCCAGTAGTATAGACCCAACAGGGAGTAACTATGGCTACACCTTC.

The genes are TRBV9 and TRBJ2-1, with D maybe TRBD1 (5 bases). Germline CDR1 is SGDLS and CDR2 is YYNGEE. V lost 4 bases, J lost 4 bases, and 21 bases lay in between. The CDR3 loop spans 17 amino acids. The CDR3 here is CASSSLSGARVYNEQFF. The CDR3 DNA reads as TGTGCCAGCAGCTCATTGTCTGGGGCGCGCGTGTACAATGAGCAGTTCTTC.

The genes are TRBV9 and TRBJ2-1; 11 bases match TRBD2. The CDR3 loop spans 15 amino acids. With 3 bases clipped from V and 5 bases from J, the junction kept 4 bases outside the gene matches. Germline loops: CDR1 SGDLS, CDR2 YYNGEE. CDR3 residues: CASSDRLAGHNEQFF. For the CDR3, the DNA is TGTGCCAGCAGCGATAGACTAGCGGGGCACAATGAGCAGTTCTTC.

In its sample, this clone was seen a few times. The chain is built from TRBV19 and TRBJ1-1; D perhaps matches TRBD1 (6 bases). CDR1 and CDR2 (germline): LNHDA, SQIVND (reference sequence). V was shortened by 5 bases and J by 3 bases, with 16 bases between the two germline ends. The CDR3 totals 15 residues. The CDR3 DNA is TGTGCCAGTAGTGAGAGGACAGCCCGGGACACTGAAGCTTTCTTT. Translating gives CASSERTARDTEAFF. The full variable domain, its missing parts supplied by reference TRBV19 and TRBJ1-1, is DGGITQSPKYLFRKEGQNVTLSCEQNLNHDAMYWYRQDPGQGLRLIYYSQIVNDFQKGDIAEGYSVSREKKESFPLTVTSAQKNPTAFYLCASSERTARDTEAFFGQGTRLTVV.

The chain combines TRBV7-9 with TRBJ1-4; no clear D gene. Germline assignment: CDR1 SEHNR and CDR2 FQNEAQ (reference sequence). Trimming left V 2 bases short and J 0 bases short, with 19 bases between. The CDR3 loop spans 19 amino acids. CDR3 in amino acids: CASSLSGYQYGATNEKLFF. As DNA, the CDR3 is TGTGCCAGCAGCTTATCCGGCTACCAATACGGGGCAACTAATGAAAAACTGTTTTTT.

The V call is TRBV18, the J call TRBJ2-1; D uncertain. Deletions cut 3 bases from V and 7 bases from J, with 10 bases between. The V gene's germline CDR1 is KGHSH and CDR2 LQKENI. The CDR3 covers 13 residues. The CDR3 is CASSPPSVNEQFF. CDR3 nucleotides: TGTGCCAGCTCACCCCCCTCGGTTAATGAGCAGTTCTTC. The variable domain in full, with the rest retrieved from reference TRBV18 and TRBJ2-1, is NAGVMQNPRHLVRRRGQEARLRCSPMKGHSHVYWYRQLPEEGLKFMVYLQKENIIDESGMPKERFSAEFPKEGPSILRIQQVVRGDSAAYFCASSPPSVNEQFFGPGTRLTVL.

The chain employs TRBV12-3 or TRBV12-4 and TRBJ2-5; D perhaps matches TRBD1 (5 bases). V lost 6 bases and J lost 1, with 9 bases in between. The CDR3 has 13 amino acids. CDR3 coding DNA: TGTGCCAGCAGCATAGACAGCCAAGAGACCCAGTACTTC. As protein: CASSIDSQETQYF.

The CDR3 reads CASRSQVNTEAFF. The DNA of the CDR3 is TGTGCCAGCAGGTCCCAGGTGAACACTGAAGCTTTCTTT. This sequence joins TRBV6-5 and TRBJ1-1, with unresolved D. With 6 bases removed from V and 0 bases from J, the gap between germline ends came to 8 bases. The germline CDR1 and CDR2 sequences are MNHEY and SVGAGI. The CDR3 loop spans 13 amino acids.

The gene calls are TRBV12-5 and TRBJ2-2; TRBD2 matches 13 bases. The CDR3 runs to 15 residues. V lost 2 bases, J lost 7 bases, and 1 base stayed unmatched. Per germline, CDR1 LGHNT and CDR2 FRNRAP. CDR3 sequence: CASGLTSGRVGELFF. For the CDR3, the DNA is TGTGCTAGTGGTTTGACTAGCGGGAGGGTCGGGGAGCTGTTTTTT.

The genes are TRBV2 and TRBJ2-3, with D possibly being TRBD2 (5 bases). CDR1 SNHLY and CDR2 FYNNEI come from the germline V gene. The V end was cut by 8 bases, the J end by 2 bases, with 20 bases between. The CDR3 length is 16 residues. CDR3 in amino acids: CASLMRRFDSTDTQYF. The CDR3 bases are TGTGCCAGCTTGATGAGGAGGTTTGACTCCACAGATACGCAGTATTTT.

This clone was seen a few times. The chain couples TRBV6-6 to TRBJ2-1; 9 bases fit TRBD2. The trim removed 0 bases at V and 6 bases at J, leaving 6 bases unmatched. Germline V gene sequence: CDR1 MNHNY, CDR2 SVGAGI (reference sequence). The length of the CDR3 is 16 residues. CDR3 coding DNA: TGTGCCAGCAGTTACTCGTCGCGGGAGGGCCCCAATGAGCAGTTCTTC. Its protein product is CASSYSSREGPNEQFF.

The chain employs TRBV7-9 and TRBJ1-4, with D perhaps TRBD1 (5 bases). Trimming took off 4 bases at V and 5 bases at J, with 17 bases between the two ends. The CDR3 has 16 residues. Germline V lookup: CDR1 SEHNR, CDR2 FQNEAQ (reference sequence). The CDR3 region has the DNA TGTGCCAGCAGCTCCAACCCCGGGCAGGGAAATGAAAAACTGTTTTTT. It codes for CASSSNPGQGNEKLFF.

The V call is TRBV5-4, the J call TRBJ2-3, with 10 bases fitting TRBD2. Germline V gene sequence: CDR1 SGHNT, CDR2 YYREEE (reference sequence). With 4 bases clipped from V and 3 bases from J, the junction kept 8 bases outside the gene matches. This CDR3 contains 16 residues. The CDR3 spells CASSVGLAPETDTQYF. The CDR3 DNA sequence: TGTGCCAGCAGCGTGGGACTAGCGCCCGAAACAGATACGCAGTATTTT. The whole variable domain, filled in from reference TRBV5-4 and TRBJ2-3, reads ETGVTQSPTHLIKTRGQQVTLRCSSQSGHNTVSWYQQALGQGPQFIFQYYREEENGRGNFPPRFSGLQFPNYSSELNVNALELDDSALYLCASSVGLAPETDTQYFGPGTRLTVL.

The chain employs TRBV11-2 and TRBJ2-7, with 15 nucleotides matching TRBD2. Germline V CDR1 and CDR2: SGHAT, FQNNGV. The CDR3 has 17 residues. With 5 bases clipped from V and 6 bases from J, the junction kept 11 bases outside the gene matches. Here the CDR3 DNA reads TGTGCCAGCAGCGGGCGGACTAGCGGGAGGGCCATGGCCGAGCAGTACTTC. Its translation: CASSGRTSGRAMAEQYF.

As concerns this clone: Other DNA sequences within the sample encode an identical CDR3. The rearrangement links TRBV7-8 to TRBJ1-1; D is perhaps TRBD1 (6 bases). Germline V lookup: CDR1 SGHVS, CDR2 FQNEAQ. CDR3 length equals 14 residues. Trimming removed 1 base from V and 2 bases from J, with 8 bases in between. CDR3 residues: CASSLVGGNTEAFF. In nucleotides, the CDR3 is TGTGCCAGCAGCTTAGTAGGGGGAAACACTGAAGCTTTCTTT.

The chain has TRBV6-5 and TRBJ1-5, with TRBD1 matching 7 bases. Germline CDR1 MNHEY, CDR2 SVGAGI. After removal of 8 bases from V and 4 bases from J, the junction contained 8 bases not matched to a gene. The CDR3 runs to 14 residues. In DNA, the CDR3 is TGTGCCAGCGGCTCGACAGGGACTAATCAGCCCCAGCATTTT. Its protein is CASGSTGTNQPQHF.

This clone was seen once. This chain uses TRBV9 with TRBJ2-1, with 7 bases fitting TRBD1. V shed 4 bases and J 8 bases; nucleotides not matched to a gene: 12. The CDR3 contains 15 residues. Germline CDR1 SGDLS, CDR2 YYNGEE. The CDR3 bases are TGTGCCAGCAGCTACCACCCCGGGACAGTGGATGAGCAGTTCTTC. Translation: CASSYHPGTVDEQFF.

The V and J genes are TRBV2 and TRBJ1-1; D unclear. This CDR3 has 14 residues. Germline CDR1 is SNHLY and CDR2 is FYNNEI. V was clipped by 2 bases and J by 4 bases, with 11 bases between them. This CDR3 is CASSELTGVTEAFF. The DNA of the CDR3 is TGTGCCAGCAGTGAACTCACCGGGGTCACTGAAGCTTTCTTT.

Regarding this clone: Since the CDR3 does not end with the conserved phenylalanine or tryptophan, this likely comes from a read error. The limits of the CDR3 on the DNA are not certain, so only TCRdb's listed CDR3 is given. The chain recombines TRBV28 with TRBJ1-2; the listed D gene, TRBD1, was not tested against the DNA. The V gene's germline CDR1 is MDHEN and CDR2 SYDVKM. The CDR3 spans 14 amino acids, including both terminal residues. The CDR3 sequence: CASSTSGTGPSLRQ.

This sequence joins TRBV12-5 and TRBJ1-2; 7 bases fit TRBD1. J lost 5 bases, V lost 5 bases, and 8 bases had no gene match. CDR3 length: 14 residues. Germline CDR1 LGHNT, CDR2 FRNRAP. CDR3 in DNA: TGTGCTAGTGGTCAGGGGGTCACAGGGTATGGCTACACCTTC. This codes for CASGQGVTGYGYTF.

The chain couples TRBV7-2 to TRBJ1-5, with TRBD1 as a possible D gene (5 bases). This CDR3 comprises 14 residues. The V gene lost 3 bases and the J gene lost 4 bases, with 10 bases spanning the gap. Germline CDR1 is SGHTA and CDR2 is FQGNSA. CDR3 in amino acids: CASSFRGGNQPQHF. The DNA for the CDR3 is TGTGCCAGCAGCTTTCGGGGGGGTAATCAGCCCCAGCATTTT.